Shown below are 2 T cell receptor beta chains from a single sample sequenced in a study of blood T cell repertoires in COVID-19. Clones were sequenced by immunoSEQ multiplex PCR, and TCRdb holds only the in-frame ones, with some missing. The sample carries about 140,000 clones, around 80% recorded once. Sample: peripheral blood. Receptor source: a man in his 60s with acute or convalescent COVID-19.

The rearrangement uses TRBV28 and TRBJ2-7; 8 nucleotides match TRBD1. CDR1 and CDR2 from the germline V gene are MDHEN and SYDVKM. V trimming: 2 bases; J trimming: 2 bases; junction bases outside the gene matches: 5. The CDR3 is 15 amino acids. The CDR3 spells CASSLPRQGTYEQYF. The CDR3 coding sequence is TGTGCCAGCAGTTTACCTCGACAGGGGACCTACGAGCAGTACTTC.

The rearrangement links TRBV6-5 to TRBJ1-6; D is possibly TRBD1 (6 bases). This CDR3 contains 15 residues. Germline V lookup: CDR1 MNHEY, CDR2 SVGAGI. Trimming took 4 bases from V and 11 from J, leaving 18 bases between them. CDR3 sequence reads: CASSLGGASRTPLHF. CDR3 sequence (DNA): TGTGCCAGCAGTTTAGGGGGGGCGAGTCGGACACCCCTCCACTTT.